What follows is one TCR beta chain and its context. What it recognizes is unknown. About 40,773 productive templates were obtained per sample on average. TCRdb keeps only in-frame clones here, not all; method: immunoSEQ multiplex PCR. Of some 27,000 clones in the sample, 65% to 80% were seen once. The sample is drawn from a study of STAT3 mutations in large granular lymphocyte leukemia. Overall study: Canonical activating STAT3 mutations were detected in roughly half of the longitudinally sequenced T-LGLL patients. Study results and caveats: In T-cell large granular lymphocyte leukemia, about half of patients showed multiple immunodominant subclonotypes. No sample exists from the first appearance of each clone. Persisting codominant clonotypes may have hidden a small pathogenic clone.

CDR3 length equals 15 residues. V shed 3 bases and J 2 bases; nucleotides not matched to a gene: 3. Germline values: CDR1 KGHSH, CDR2 LQKENI. The chain joins TRBV18 to TRBJ1-2; 10 positions match TRBD1. The TCR was taken from a woman in her fifties or sixties with T-cell large granular lymphocyte leukemia. Some clones in this sample may be carry-over from other donors' samples. The sequenced material came from peripheral blood mononuclear cells. In DNA form, the CDR3 reads TGTGCCAGCTCACCGGGACAGGGGACAAACTATGGCTACACCTTC. Translating it yields CASSPGQGTNYGYTF.